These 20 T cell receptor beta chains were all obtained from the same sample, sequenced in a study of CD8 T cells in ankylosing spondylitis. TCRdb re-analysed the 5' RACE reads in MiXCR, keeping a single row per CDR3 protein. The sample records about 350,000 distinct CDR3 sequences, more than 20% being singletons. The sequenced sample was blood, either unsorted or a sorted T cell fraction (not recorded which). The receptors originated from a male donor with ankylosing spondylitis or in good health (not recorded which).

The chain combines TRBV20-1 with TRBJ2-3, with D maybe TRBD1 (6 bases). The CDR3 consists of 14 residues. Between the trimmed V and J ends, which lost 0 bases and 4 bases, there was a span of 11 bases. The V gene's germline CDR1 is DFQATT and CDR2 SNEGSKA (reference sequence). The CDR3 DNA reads TGCAGTGCTAGAGATTCAGGGGAAGCAGATACGCAGTATTTT. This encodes CSARDSGEADTQYF.

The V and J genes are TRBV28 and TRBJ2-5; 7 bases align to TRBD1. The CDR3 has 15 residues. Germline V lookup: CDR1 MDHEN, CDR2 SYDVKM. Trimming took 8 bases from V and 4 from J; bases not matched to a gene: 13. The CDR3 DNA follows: TGTGCCAGCGGTCGGGACAGCCTGCGGTCAGAGACCCAGTACTTC. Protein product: CASGRDSLRSETQYF.

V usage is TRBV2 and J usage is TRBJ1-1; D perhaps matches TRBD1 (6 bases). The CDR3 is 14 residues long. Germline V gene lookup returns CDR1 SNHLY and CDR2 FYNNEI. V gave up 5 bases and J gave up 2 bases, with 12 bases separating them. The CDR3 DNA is TGTGCCAGCAGTTCCGGGACACCCAACACTGAAGCTTTCTTT. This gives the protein CASSSGTPNTEAFF.

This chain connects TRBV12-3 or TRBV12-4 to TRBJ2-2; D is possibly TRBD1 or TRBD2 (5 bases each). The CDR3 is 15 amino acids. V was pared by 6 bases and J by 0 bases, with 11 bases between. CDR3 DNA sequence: TGTGCCAGCAGAACCGGGACGGCGAACACCGGGGAGCTGTTTTTT. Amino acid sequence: CASRTGTANTGELFF.

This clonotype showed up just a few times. CDR3 DNA: TGTGCCAGCGGGACAGCGAACACTGAAGCTTTCTTT. Protein product: CASGTANTEAFF. The chain links TRBV7-9 to TRBJ1-1, with 7 bases lining up with TRBD1. The CDR3 is 12 amino acids. Germline lookup yields CDR1 SEHNR and CDR2 FQNEAQ (reference sequence). With V trimmed by 8 bases and J by 1 base, 1 base remained unmatched. The entire variable domain, with the rest obtained from reference TRBV7-9 and TRBJ1-1, is as follows: DTGVSQNPRHKITKRGQNVTFRCDPISEHNRLYWYRQTLGQGPEFLTYFQNEAQLEKSRLLSDRFSAERPKGSFSTLEIQRTEQGDSAMYLCASGTANTEAFFGQGTRLTVV.

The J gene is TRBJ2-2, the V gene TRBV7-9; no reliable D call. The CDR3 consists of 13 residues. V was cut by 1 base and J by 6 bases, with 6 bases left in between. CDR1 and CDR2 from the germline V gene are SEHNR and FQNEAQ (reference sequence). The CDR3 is CASSLGGSGELFF. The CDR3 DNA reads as TGTGCCAGCAGCTTAGGTGGCTCCGGGGAGCTGTTTTTT. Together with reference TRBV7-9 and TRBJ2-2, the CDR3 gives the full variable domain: DTGVSQNPRHKITKRGQNVTFRCDPISEHNRLYWYRQTLGQGPEFLTYFQNEAQLEKSRLLSDRFSAERPKGSFSTLEIQRTEQGDSAMYLCASSLGGSGELFFGEGSRLTVL.

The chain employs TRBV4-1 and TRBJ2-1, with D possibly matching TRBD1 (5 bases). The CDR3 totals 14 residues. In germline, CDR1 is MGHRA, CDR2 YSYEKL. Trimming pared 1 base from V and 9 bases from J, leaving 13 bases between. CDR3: CASSQGPGLPEQFF. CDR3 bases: TGCGCCAGCAGCCAAGGTCCAGGGTTGCCTGAGCAGTTCTTC.

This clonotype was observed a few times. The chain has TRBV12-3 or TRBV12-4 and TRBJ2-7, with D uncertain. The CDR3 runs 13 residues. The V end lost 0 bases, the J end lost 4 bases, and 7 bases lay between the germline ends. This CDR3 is CASSLAEWYEQYF. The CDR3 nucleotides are TGTGCCAGCAGTTTAGCTGAGTGGTACGAGCAGTACTTC.

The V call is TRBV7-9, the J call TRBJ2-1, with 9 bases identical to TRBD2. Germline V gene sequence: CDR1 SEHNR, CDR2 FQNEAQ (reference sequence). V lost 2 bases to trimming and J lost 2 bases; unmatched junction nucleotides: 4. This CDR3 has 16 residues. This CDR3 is CASSLFGTSPYNEQFF. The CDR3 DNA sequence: TGTGCCAGCAGCTTATTTGGGACTAGCCCCTACAATGAGCAGTTCTTC. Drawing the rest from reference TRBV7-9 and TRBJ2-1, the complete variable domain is DTGVSQNPRHKITKRGQNVTFRCDPISEHNRLYWYRQTLGQGPEFLTYFQNEAQLEKSRLLSDRFSAERPKGSFSTLEIQRTEQGDSAMYLCASSLFGTSPYNEQFFGPGTRLTVL.

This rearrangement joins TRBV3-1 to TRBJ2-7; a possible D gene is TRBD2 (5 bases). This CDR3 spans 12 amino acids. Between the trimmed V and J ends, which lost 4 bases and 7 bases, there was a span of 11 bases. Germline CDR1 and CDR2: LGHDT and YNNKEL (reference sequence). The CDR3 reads CASSPGWEEQYF. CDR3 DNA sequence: TGTGCCAGCAGCCCGGGTTGGGAGGAGCAGTACTTC.

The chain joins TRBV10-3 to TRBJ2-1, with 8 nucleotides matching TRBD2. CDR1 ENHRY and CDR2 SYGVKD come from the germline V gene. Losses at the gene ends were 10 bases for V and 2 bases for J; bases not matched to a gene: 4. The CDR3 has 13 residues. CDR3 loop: CASGGSTYNEQFF. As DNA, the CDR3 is TGTGCCAGCGGGGGGAGCACCTACAATGAGCAGTTCTTC.

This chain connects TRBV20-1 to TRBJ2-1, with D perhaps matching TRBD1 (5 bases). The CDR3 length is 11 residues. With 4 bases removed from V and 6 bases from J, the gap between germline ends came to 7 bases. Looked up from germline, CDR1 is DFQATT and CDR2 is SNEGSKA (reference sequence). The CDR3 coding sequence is TGCAGTGCTACAAGGGGCAATGAGCAGTTCTTC. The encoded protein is CSATRGNEQFF.

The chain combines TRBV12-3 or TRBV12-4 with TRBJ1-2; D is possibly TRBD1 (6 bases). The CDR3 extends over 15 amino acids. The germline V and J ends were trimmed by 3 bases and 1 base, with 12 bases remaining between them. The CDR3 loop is CASSFWEGGNYGYTF. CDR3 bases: TGTGCCAGCAGTTTCTGGGAGGGGGGTAACTATGGCTACACCTTC.

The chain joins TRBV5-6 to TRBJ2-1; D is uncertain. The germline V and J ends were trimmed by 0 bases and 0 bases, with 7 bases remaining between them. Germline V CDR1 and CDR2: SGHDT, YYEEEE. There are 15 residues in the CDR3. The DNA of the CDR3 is TGTGCCAGCAGCTTGGGACGGCACTCCTACAATGAGCAGTTCTTC. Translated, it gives CASSLGRHSYNEQFF.

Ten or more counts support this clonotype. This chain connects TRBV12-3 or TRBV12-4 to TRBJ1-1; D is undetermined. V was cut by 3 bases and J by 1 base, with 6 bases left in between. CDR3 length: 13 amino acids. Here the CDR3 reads CASSFYRNTEAFF. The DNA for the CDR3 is TGTGCCAGCAGTTTTTATAGGAACACTGAAGCTTTCTTT.

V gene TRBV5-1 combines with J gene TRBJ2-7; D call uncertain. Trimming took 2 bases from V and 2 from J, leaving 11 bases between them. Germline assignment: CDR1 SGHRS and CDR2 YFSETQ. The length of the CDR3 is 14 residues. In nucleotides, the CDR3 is TGCGCCAGCAGCTTAGCCCCAAGGGCCTACGAGCAGTACTTC. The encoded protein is CASSLAPRAYEQYF.

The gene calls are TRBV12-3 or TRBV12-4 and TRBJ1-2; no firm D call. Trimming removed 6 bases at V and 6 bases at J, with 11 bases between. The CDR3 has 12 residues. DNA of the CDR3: TGTGCCAGCAGCTACGGACGAGATGGCTACACCTTC. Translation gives CASSYGRDGYTF.

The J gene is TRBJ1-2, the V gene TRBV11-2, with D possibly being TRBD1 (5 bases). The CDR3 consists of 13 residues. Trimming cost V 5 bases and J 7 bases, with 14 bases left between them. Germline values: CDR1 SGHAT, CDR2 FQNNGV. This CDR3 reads CASSNRGVAGYTF. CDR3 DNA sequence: TGTGCCAGCAGCAATCGGGGGGTTGCTGGCTACACCTTC.

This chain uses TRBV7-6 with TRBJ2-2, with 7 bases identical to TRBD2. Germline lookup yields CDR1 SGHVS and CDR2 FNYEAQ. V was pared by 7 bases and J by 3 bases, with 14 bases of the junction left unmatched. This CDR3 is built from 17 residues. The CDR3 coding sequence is TGTGCCAGCACCCCTCCCGCGGGGGATTCGGACACCGGGGAGCTGTTTTTT. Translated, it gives CASTPPAGDSDTGELFF.

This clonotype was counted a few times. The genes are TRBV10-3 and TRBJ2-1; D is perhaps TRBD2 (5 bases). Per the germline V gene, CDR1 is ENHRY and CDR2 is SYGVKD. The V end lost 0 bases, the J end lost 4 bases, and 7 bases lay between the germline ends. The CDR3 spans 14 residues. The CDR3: CAISESRDYNEQFF. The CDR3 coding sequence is TGTGCCATCAGTGAGTCGAGGGATTACAATGAGCAGTTCTTC.